The 25 T cell receptor beta chains given below trace back to one sample, sequenced in a study of T cell changes during pregnancy in multiple sclerosis. Assay: immunoSEQ multiplex PCR; the TCRdb copy retains only in-frame clones and omits some. Here the sample spans 110,000 or so clones, approximately 94% being singletons. This material consisted of peripheral blood, taken before pregnancy. The receptors were sampled from a female donor with multiple sclerosis, enrolled in a pregnancy study.

This clone was found once. This chain connects TRBV5-6 to TRBJ1-3; 7 bases match TRBD1. The J segment lost 3 bases and the V segment lost 4 bases, leaving 10 bases of the junction unmatched. The CDR3 runs to 16 residues. Germline CDR1 reads SGHDT; CDR2 reads YYEEEE. CDR3 sequence (DNA): TGTGCCAGCAGCACGCGACAGGGTTCGGTTGGAAACACCATATATTTT. Amino acids: CASSTRQGSVGNTIYF. The full variable domain, rest sourced from reference TRBV5-6 and TRBJ1-3, is DAGVTQSPTHLIKTRGQQVTLRCSPKSGHDTVSWYQQALGQGPQFIFQYYEEEERQRGNFPDRFSGHQFPNYSSELNVNALLLGDSALYLCASSTRQGSVGNTIYFGEGSWLTVV.

V and J are TRBV7-6 and TRBJ2-7; D is uncertain. CDR1 and CDR2 from the germline V gene are SGHVS and FNYEAQ. V shed 0 bases and J shed 5 bases, with 2 bases lying between them. The CDR3 is 11 amino acids. The CDR3, as DNA: TGTGCCAGCAGCTTAGCCGACGAGCAGTACTTC. Its translation is CASSLADEQYF.

This chain connects TRBV6-1 to TRBJ2-2; D ambiguous. Germline V gene data show CDR1 as MNHNS and CDR2 as SASEGT. V gave up 5 bases and J gave up 4 bases, with 5 bases separating them. CDR3 size: 12 residues. The CDR3 reads CASSFRTGELFF. CDR3 nucleotides: TGTGCCAGCAGTTTCCGCACCGGGGAGCTGTTTTTT.

V gene TRBV2 combines with J gene TRBJ1-1; 11 positions match TRBD1. CDR1 is SNHLY and CDR2 is FYNNEI in the germline V gene. This CDR3 is 15 amino acids long. The V and J ends lost 6 bases and 7 bases, in that order; junction bases with no gene match: 10. The CDR3 sequence: CASRNREGTGGEAFF. As DNA, the CDR3 is TGTGCCAGCAGGAACCGTGAGGGGACAGGGGGTGAAGCTTTCTTT.

The chain joins TRBV25-1 to TRBJ1-4; D is perhaps TRBD1 (5 bases). The CDR3 has 15 amino acids. Germline-derived CDR1 and CDR2 are MGHDK and SYGVNS. The V and J ends lost 4 bases and 5 bases respectively, with 14 bases between them. Here the CDR3 DNA reads TGTGCCAGCAGTGTAGCCGGGGGGGGGAATGAAAAACTGTTTTTT. It encodes CASSVAGGGNEKLFF.

This sequence joins TRBV27 and TRBJ1-5; a weak D match, TRBD1 (5 bases). The germline V and J ends were trimmed by 5 bases and 4 bases, with 21 bases remaining between them. Germline V gene data show CDR1 as MNHEY and CDR2 as SMNVEV (reference sequence). The CDR3 covers 17 residues. The DNA for the CDR3 is TGTGCCAGCAGTCCGAATCCCCTGCAGGGCCGAAATCAGCCCCAGCATTTT. Translated: CASSPNPLQGRNQPQHF.

The V and J genes are TRBV18 and TRBJ1-5, with D uncertain. This CDR3 has 13 amino acids. CDR1 and CDR2 from the germline V gene are KGHSH and LQKENI. V lost 2 bases, J lost 3 bases, and 5 bases lay in between. CDR3 in amino acids: CASSPEVNQPQHF. CDR3 DNA: TGTGCCAGCTCACCAGAGGTCAATCAGCCCCAGCATTTT. The full variable domain, rest sourced from reference TRBV18 and TRBJ1-5, is NAGVMQNPRHLVRRRGQEARLRCSPMKGHSHVYWYRQLPEEGLKFMVYLQKENIIDESGMPKERFSAEFPKEGPSILRIQQVVRGDSAAYFCASSPEVNQPQHFGDGTRLSIL.

The rearrangement joins TRBV9 to TRBJ2-1; 7 positions agree with TRBD2. Unmatched junction bases numbered 5, after V lost 0 bases and J lost 8 bases. Germline CDR1 reads SGDLS; CDR2 reads YYNGEE. This CDR3 region has 14 residues. The DNA of the CDR3 is TGTGCCAGCAGCGTAGCGGGAGGTAACGATGAGCAGTTCTTC. Amino acids: CASSVAGGNDEQFF.

The chain links TRBV4-1 to TRBJ2-1, with TRBD2 matching over 8 bases. J was trimmed by 7 bases and V by 5 bases; bases with no gene match: 10. Germline-derived CDR1 and CDR2 are MGHRA and YSYEKL. The CDR3 covers 15 residues. CDR3 in amino acids: CASSVPGLGRNEQFF. DNA for the CDR3: TGCGCCAGCAGCGTTCCGGGACTAGGAAGGAATGAGCAGTTCTTC.

V and J are TRBV7-3 and TRBJ2-7, with 7 bases matching TRBD1. Germline CDR1 is SGHTA and CDR2 is FQGTGA. This CDR3 has 14 residues. Unmatched junction bases numbered 6, after V lost 1 base and J lost 6 bases. CDR3 sequence (DNA): TGTGCCAGCAGCTTAAGGGACAGCCCGGGCGAGCAGTACTTC. Translating it yields CASSLRDSPGEQYF.

This chain joins TRBV21-1 and TRBJ2-7; the D call TRBD2 from the table was never checked on the DNA. TRBV21-1 is marked as a pseudogene. The CDR3 consists of 18 residues. This chain's CDR3 is CASSKEAPGTISSYEQYF. DNA for the CDR3: TGTGCCAGCAGCAAAGAGGCTCCCGGGACTATAAGCTCCTACGAGCAGTACTTC.

V and J are TRBV15 and TRBJ2-2, with 14 nucleotides matching TRBD2. CDR3 size: 18 residues. The germline V gene encodes CDR1 LNHNV and CDR2 YYDKDF (reference sequence). The V segment lost 1 base and the J segment 1 base; nucleotides outside the gene matches: 2. In DNA form, the CDR3 reads TGTGCCACCAGCAGAGCCGGGACTAGCGGGAGGAACACCGGGGAGCTGTTTTTT. It yields the protein CATSRAGTSGRNTGELFF. Complete variable domain (other parts from reference TRBV15 and TRBJ2-2): DAMVIQNPRYQVTQFGKPVTLSCSQTLNHNVMYWYQQKSSQAPKLLFHYYDKDFNNEADTPDNFQSRRPNTSFCFLDIRSPGLGDTAMYLCATSRAGTSGRNTGELFFGEGSRLTVL.

This chain connects TRBV6-5 to TRBJ2-7; 7 nucleotides line up with TRBD1. Germline V gives CDR1 MNHEY, CDR2 SVGAGI. Trimming cost V 2 bases and J 3 bases; bases outside gene matches: 1. The CDR3 has 13 amino acids. CDR3 nucleotide sequence: TGTGCCAGCAGTTACGGGGACAGCTACGAGCAGTACTTC. This sequence encodes CASSYGDSYEQYF.

The V call is TRBV27, the J call TRBJ1-2; possible D gene TRBD1, 5 bases. From germline, CDR1 is MNHEY and CDR2 SMNVEV (reference sequence). CDR3 length: 13 amino acids. The V end lost 5 bases, the J end lost 4 bases, and 11 bases lay between the germline ends. The CDR3 protein is CASSRRGLYGYTF. The CDR3 bases are TGTGCCAGCAGTCGGAGGGGCCTCTATGGCTACACCTTC.

The V gene is TRBV7-9, the J gene TRBJ2-3; no clear D. Germline values: CDR1 SEHNR, CDR2 FQNEAQ (reference sequence). The CDR3 consists of 11 residues. V lost 5 bases to trimming and J lost 3 bases, with 3 bases between them. CDR3 region: CASSLTDTQYF. In nucleotides, the CDR3 is TGTGCCAGCAGCCTAACAGATACGCAGTATTTT.

This clone has a single count. The chain is built from TRBV11-2 and TRBJ2-1, with TRBD2 identical over 11 bases. V lost 4 bases to trimming and J lost 3 bases; unmatched junction nucleotides: 2. The CDR3 totals 15 residues. Germline V gene lookup returns CDR1 SGHAT and CDR2 FQNNGV. CDR3 loop: CASSSGTSGYNEQFF. The CDR3 bases are TGTGCCAGCAGCTCCGGGACTAGCGGCTACAATGAGCAGTTCTTC.

V gene TRBV7-9 combines with J gene TRBJ1-3, with 7 positions matching TRBD1. The CDR3 extends over 15 amino acids. The J segment lost 5 bases and the V segment lost 4 bases, leaving 8 bases of the junction unmatched. The germline gives CDR1 SEHNR, CDR2 FQNEAQ (reference sequence). CDR3 protein: CASSYGQAGRNTIYF. The CDR3 nucleotides are TGTGCCAGCAGCTATGGACAGGCGGGCAGAAACACCATATATTTT. The variable domain in full, with the rest retrieved from reference TRBV7-9 and TRBJ1-3, is DTGVSQNPRHKITKRGQNVTFRCDPISEHNRLYWYRQTLGQGPEFLTYFQNEAQLEKSRLLSDRFSAERPKGSFSTLEIQRTEQGDSAMYLCASSYGQAGRNTIYFGEGSWLTVV.

This chain links TRBV29-1 with TRBJ2-7; 7 bases align to TRBD1. Per germline, CDR1 SQVTM and CDR2 ANQGSEA. The CDR3 is 13 amino acids. J was trimmed by 1 base and V by 4 bases; bases with no gene match: 4. The DNA for the CDR3 is TGCAGCGTTGGAGGACAGGCGTCCTACGAGCAGTACTTC. Translation gives CSVGGQASYEQYF.

This chain links TRBV10-3 with TRBJ2-5, with D perhaps TRBD1 (5 bases). Trimming removed 0 bases from V and 4 bases from J, with 15 bases in between. The CDR3 is made up of 16 amino acids. Germline CDR1 and CDR2: ENHRY and SYGVKD. The CDR3 DNA is TGTGCCATCAGTGAGTCGATCTCAGGGTTGGGAGAGACCCAGTACTTC. It encodes CAISESISGLGETQYF.

This chain connects TRBV19 to TRBJ2-1; 8 positions agree with TRBD1. V gave up 5 bases and J gave up 2 bases; unmatched junction bases: 5. Germline assignment: CDR1 LNHDA and CDR2 SQIVND (reference sequence). This CDR3 comprises 15 residues. Here the CDR3 DNA reads TGTGCCAGTAGTGGCGGACAGGGTACCTACAATGAGCAGTTCTTC. It specifies CASSGGQGTYNEQFF. Drawing the rest from reference TRBV19 and TRBJ2-1, the complete variable domain is DGGITQSPKYLFRKEGQNVTLSCEQNLNHDAMYWYRQDPGQGLRLIYYSQIVNDFQKGDIAEGYSVSREKKESFPLTVTSAQKNPTAFYLCASSGGQGTYNEQFFGPGTRLTVL.

The chain couples TRBV5-6 to TRBJ1-3; 9 bases fit TRBD1. Germline loops: CDR1 SGHDT, CDR2 YYEEEE. The trim removed 4 bases at V and 3 bases at J, leaving 8 bases unmatched. This CDR3 is built from 16 residues. This chain's CDR3 is CASSPIQGAFGNTIYF. The DNA of the CDR3 is TGTGCCAGCAGCCCGATACAGGGGGCTTTTGGAAACACCATATATTTT.

The chain carries TRBV6-1 and TRBJ1-2; D gene uncertain. V was shortened by 5 bases and J by 5 bases, with 6 bases between the two germline ends. In germline, CDR1 is MNHNS, CDR2 SASEGT. CDR3 length equals 11 residues. The CDR3, as DNA: TGTGCCAGCAGTAGAGGGTATGGCTACACCTTC. Its protein is CASSRGYGYTF.

V gene TRBV7-3 combines with J gene TRBJ1-1; D is undetermined. Germline V gene sequence: CDR1 SGHTA, CDR2 FQGTGA. CDR3 length: 14 amino acids. The V and J ends lost 5 bases and 2 bases respectively, with 12 bases between them. The CDR3 DNA reads TGTGCCAGCAGCCTGGGAGCTCAAAACACTGAAGCTTTCTTT. This translates into CASSLGAQNTEAFF.

The genes are TRBV7-6 and TRBJ2-1; TRBD2 matches at 13 bases. The CDR3 loop spans 16 amino acids. The V segment lost 3 bases and the J segment 5 bases; nucleotides outside the gene matches: 4. In germline, CDR1 is SGHVS, CDR2 FNYEAQ. CDR3 sequence reads: CASSFGLAGVDNEQFF. Written as DNA, the CDR3 is TGTGCCAGCAGCTTTGGACTAGCGGGAGTGGACAATGAGCAGTTCTTC.

Only one count was recorded for this clone. The CDR3: CASSLQRDRTSYEQYF. Here the CDR3 DNA reads TGTGCCAGCAGTTTGCAACGGGACAGGACCTCTTACGAGCAGTACTTC. V is TRBV6-5 and J is TRBJ2-7; 8 bases map to TRBD1. Germline V gene lookup returns CDR1 MNHEY and CDR2 SVGAGI. The CDR3 runs 16 residues. The ends lost 4 bases at V and 4 bases at J; junction bases unmatched: 12.